Listed here are 19 T cell receptor beta chains from one sample, sequenced in a study of shared clonotypes between healthy human individuals. Sequencing was performed with immunoSEQ multiplex PCR; in TCRdb, only in-frame clones are kept and a portion is missing. The sample has 400,000 to 600,000 clones; around 79% are singletons. Sequencing input: PBMCs. The receptors shown here come from a woman in her 40s in good health. Some clones in this sample may be carry-over from other donors' samples.

This chain links TRBV7-2 with TRBJ2-7; D unresolved. This CDR3 region has 14 residues. V was shortened by 5 bases and J by 3 bases, with 14 bases between the two germline ends. CDR1 and CDR2 from the germline V gene are SGHTA and FQGNSA. The CDR3 sequence is CASSQGQWSYEQYF. The CDR3 DNA follows: TGTGCCAGCAGCCAAGGGCAATGGAGCTACGAGCAGTACTTC.

This chain connects TRBV28 to TRBJ2-7, with 9 bases identical to TRBD1. The CDR3 has 14 amino acids. V was pared by 5 bases and J by 3 bases, with 5 bases of the junction left unmatched. The germline CDR1 and CDR2 sequences are MDHEN and SYDVKM. DNA for the CDR3: TGTGCCAGCAGTCCGCCGACAGGGGGCTACGAGCAGTACTTC. Translation: CASSPPTGGYEQYF.

The chain links TRBV10-3 to TRBJ1-1, with D uncertain. V was clipped by 5 bases and J by 1 base, with 11 bases between them. Looked up from germline, CDR1 is ENHRY and CDR2 is SYGVKD. The CDR3 sequence is 14 residues long. The CDR3 is CAISRTPENTEAFF. In nucleotides, the CDR3 is TGTGCCATCAGTAGGACCCCAGAGAACACTGAAGCTTTCTTT.

The chain has TRBV5-1 and TRBJ1-2; D is undetermined. Looked up from germline, CDR1 is SGHRS and CDR2 is YFSETQ. V lost 0 bases to trimming and J lost 5 bases, with 17 bases between them. The CDR3 is 16 residues long. Written as DNA, the CDR3 is TGCGCCAGCAGCTTGGATCCCGACCTCGGGTTTTATGGCTACACCTTC. Protein: CASSLDPDLGFYGYTF.

This clone was seen more than once but under ten times. V gene TRBV2 combines with J gene TRBJ1-1; 7 positions agree with TRBD1. Germline V gives CDR1 SNHLY, CDR2 FYNNEI. The CDR3 has 14 amino acids. V was pared by 7 bases and J by 0 bases, with 5 bases of the junction left unmatched. The CDR3 loop reads CASNPQGLNTEAFF. Here the CDR3 DNA reads TGTGCCAGCAATCCACAGGGGTTGAACACTGAAGCTTTCTTT.

V and J are TRBV9 and TRBJ2-7; 9 nucleotides match TRBD1. V trimming: 0 bases; J trimming: 5 bases; junction bases outside the gene matches: 6. This CDR3 is built from 15 residues. The germline CDR1 and CDR2 sequences are SGDLS and YYNGEE. DNA of the CDR3: TGTGCCAGCAGCGTAGTAGGGGACAGGGCCCACGAGCAGTACTTC. Its protein is CASSVVGDRAHEQYF.

This chain uses TRBV6-5 with TRBJ2-6, with D possibly TRBD2 on 5 matching bases. Germline CDR1 is MNHEY and CDR2 is SVGAGI. Trimming cost V 4 bases and J 8 bases, with 12 bases left between them. The CDR3 is 14 residues long. The CDR3 reads CASSWARRSNVLTF. The CDR3 region has the DNA TGTGCCAGCAGTTGGGCCCGGAGGTCCAACGTCCTGACTTTC.

As concerns this clone: The junction and the germline gene differ at one end; a read error may be behind it. In the same sample, other DNA sequences code for this CDR3. The chain couples TRBV5-4 to TRBJ2-7, with a weak D call TRBD2 (5 bases). The CDR3 extends over 13 amino acids. Germline loops: CDR1 SGHNT, CDR2 YYREEE (reference sequence). The CDR3 spells CASRLGSSYEQYF. For the CDR3, the DNA is TGCGCCAGCAGATTAGGGAGCTCCTACGAGCAGTACTTC.

The CDR3 sequence: CASGAGTGLLGYTF. CDR3 nucleotides: TGTGCCAGCGGTGCCGGGACAGGGCTCCTCGGCTACACCTTC. The chain recombines TRBV7-8 with TRBJ1-2, with 9 positions matching TRBD1. The CDR3 is 14 residues long. Germline V gene sequence: CDR1 SGHVS, CDR2 FQNEAQ. Trimming at V came to 8 bases and at J to 8 bases, leaving 12 bases not matched to a gene.

This clone came up a few times. The chain couples TRBV11-3 to TRBJ2-5; D may be TRBD2 (6 bases). Trimming took off 3 bases at V and 8 bases at J, with 13 bases between the two ends. CDR1 is SGHNT and CDR2 is YENEEA in the germline V gene. The CDR3 sequence is 13 residues long. For the CDR3, the DNA is TGTGCCAGCAGCTTCGGTGGTGCGGGAACCCAGTACTTC. Protein product: CASSFGGAGTQYF.

This clone appeared a single time. The rearrangement joins TRBV2 to TRBJ2-3; TRBD1 matches 10 bases. CDR3 length equals 12 residues. With V trimmed by 3 bases and J by 14 bases, 5 bases remained unmatched. The germline CDR1 and CDR2 sequences are SNHLY and FYNNEI. CDR3 sequence: CASSDPGQGWYF. In DNA, the CDR3 is TGTGCCAGCAGTGATCCGGGACAGGGGTGGTATTTT.

The chain carries TRBV6-6 and TRBJ2-6; no definite D call. V was clipped by 7 bases and J by 2 bases, with 9 bases between them. CDR1 and CDR2 (germline): MNHNY, SVGAGI (reference sequence). The CDR3 has 14 residues. CDR3 region: CASKIRAGANVLTF. The CDR3 DNA follows: TGTGCCAGCAAGATACGGGCTGGGGCCAACGTCCTGACTTTC.

The chain is built from TRBV2 and TRBJ1-1; TRBD1 is a possible D gene (6 bases). The CDR3 loop spans 14 amino acids. Germline CDR1 SNHLY, CDR2 FYNNEI. The V end lost 5 bases, the J end lost 7 bases, and 17 bases lay between the germline ends. This CDR3 is CASSPRQGTLEAFF. Here the CDR3 DNA reads TGTGCCAGCAGTCCCCGCCAGGGGACTCTTGAAGCTTTCTTT.

The chain uses TRBV11-2 and TRBJ2-5, with unresolved D. CDR1 SGHAT and CDR2 FQNNGV come from the germline V gene. The CDR3 sequence is 12 residues long. The V end lost 5 bases, the J end lost 5 bases, and 9 bases lay between the germline ends. In nucleotides, the CDR3 is TGTGCCAGCAGCCGTAGCCGGGAGACCCAGTACTTC. Its translation is CASSRSRETQYF.

This rearrangement joins TRBV7-2 to TRBJ2-3, with D tentatively TRBD1 (6 bases). The germline gives CDR1 SGHTA, CDR2 FQGNSA. Trimming shortened V by 7 bases and J by 0 bases, and 11 bases separated the two germline ends. This CDR3 region has 14 residues. Here the CDR3 DNA reads TGTGCCAGCAACCAAGGGGGAAGCACAGATACGCAGTATTTT. It encodes CASNQGGSTDTQYF.

This clone was found once. The chain uses TRBV9 and TRBJ1-3, with 9 bases lining up with TRBD1. The germline CDR1 and CDR2 sequences are SGDLS and YYNGEE. The CDR3 covers 17 residues. With V trimmed by 0 bases and J by 1 base, 5 bases remained unmatched. In DNA, the CDR3 is TGTGCCAGCAGCGTAGCCCCGACAGGGGGATCTGGAAACACCATATATTTT. It yields the protein CASSVAPTGGSGNTIYF.

The V call is TRBV28, the J call TRBJ2-7; D call uncertain. V lost 2 bases to trimming and J lost 0 bases, with 11 bases between them. The germline V gene has CDR1 MDHEN and CDR2 SYDVKM. This CDR3 spans 15 amino acids. CDR3 in DNA: TGTGCCAGCAGTTTAAACCAGGAGAGCTCCTACGAGCAGTACTTC. It codes for CASSLNQESSYEQYF.

The chain links TRBV7-8 to TRBJ2-5; no reliable D call. The V end lost 5 bases, the J end lost 4 bases, and 11 bases lay between the germline ends. Germline CDR1 is SGHVS and CDR2 is FQNEAQ. This CDR3 is 13 amino acids long. This CDR3 is CASSERAGETQYF. DNA of the CDR3: TGTGCCAGCAGCGAACGGGCCGGAGAGACCCAGTACTTC.

Remarks on this clone: The junction differs from germline at one of its ends, possibly a read error. This chain uses TRBV6-5 with TRBJ1-1; a possible D gene is TRBD1 (5 bases). The germline V gene has CDR1 MNHEY and CDR2 SVGAGI. This CDR3 spans 13 amino acids. CDR3 sequence reads: CASSYSRGTEASF. CDR3 nucleotide sequence: TGTGCCAGCAGTTACTCTAGGGGAACTGAAGCTTCCTTT.